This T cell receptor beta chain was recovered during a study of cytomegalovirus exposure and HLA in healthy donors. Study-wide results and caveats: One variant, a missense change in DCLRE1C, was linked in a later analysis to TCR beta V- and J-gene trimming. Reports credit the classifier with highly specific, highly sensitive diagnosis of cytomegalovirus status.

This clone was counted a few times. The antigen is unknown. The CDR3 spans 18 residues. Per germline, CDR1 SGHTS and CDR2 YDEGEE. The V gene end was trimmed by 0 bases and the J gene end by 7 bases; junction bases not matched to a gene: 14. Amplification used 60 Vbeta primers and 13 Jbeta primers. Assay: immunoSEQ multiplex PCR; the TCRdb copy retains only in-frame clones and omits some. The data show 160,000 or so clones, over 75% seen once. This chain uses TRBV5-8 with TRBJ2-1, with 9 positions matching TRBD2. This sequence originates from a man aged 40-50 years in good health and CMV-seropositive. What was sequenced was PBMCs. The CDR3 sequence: CASSLAFQGGRECNEQFF. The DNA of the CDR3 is TGTGCCAGCAGCTTGGCCTTTCAGGGCGGGAGGGAGTGTAATGAGCAGTTCTTC.